This T cell receptor (beta chain) was identified in a study of blood T cell repertoires in COVID-19 (dated by TCRdb to about 2020). Study-wide context: Collaborator samples came from the United States, Italy and Spain and covered acute and convalescent phases of COVID-19. The material from the prospective study consisted of cDNA or gDNA derived from T cells, B-cell-depleted T cells, or PBMCs. Deeply sampled blood TCRbeta repertoires from subjects exposed to, actively infected with, or recovered from COVID-19 were included in the dataset. The repertoires were released in a freely available public database intended as a resource for research on the immune response to SARS-CoV-2. The samples were drawn from two sources: the first 160 participants of the ongoing ImmuneRACE study, and 1,200 or so subjects contributed by 6 global collaborators. Nearly every sample came with metadata listing a de-identified subject ID, COVID-19 status, age in years and sex. Where available, HLA class I and class II types were obtained from metadata supplied by the sample provider rather than from assay-based typing.

The germline V gene specifies KGHDR as CDR1 and SFDVKD as CDR2. Including the terminal cysteine and phenylalanine, the CDR3 comprises 14 residues. The CDR3 DNA has 42 bases and is translated from base 1. The V and J ends are trimmed by 4 bases and 0 bases, leaving 7 bases between them. TCRbeta CDR3 regions were amplified from genomic DNA by means of the immunoSEQ Assay, a bias-controlled multiplex PCR. In the paper's pipeline: The number of nucleated cells in each sample was estimated by amplification of reference gene primers within the assay. Sequence reads were collapsed and filtered to measure the absolute abundance of every unique TCRbeta CDR3 rearrangement. For each sample, productive Simpson clonality was calculated as the square root of Simpson's diversity index over productive rearrangements. TCRdb took this table from immuneACCESS and kept in-frame rearrangements with V and J called. Such tables lack part of the clones; where checked against another copy, unresolved V genes explain under half of the gap, and the rest is unexplained. V and J calls and clone size come straight from that table; D and trimming were deduced from the DNA. The sample data list approximately 230,000 clones, and about 87% of these were observed just once. In total, the top ten clones hold about 6.7% of the sample.

In Seattle, one collaborating source enrolled patients while the infection was active and tracked those patients longitudinally over the course of disease. Whole blood was collected in K2EDTA tubes by collaborating institutions according to the institutions' own protocols. For TCRbeta analysis, collaborator samples were shipped as frozen whole blood, as isolated PBMCs, or as DNA extracted from either sample type. Summary of the overall study and its limitations: How much clinical and demographic metadata was included differed by source and by participant, and the metadata was provided uncurated.

In regard to this clone: Its target antigen remains unknown. Per-base quality was not reported, and no clone a single base away is much larger than it.

The chain is made from TRBV24-1 and TRBJ2-3, with TRBD2 tentatively as D gene (6 bases match). This receptor was identified in a young woman with COVID-19, enrolled during active disease. The source material was peripheral blood. The bases read TGTGCCACCAGTGAAGGGACTAGCACAGATACGCAGTATTTT. This translates into CATSEGTSTDTQYF.